The present TCR beta chain was sequenced within a study of cytomegalovirus exposure and HLA in healthy donors. Study-wide results and limits: TCR sequences were mostly rare, though some public TCRs occurred in many donors. Later analysis demonstrated an association between a missense DCLRE1C variant and TCR beta V- and J-gene trimming. The study put roughly 160 TCR beta chains on its list as cytomegalovirus-associated.

V lost 10 bases to trimming and J lost 1 base, with 12 bases between them. The CDR3 runs 13 residues. CDR1 is LNHDA, CDR2 SQIVND, per germline (reference sequence). Notes on this clone: Antigen unknown.

The PCR employed 60 Vbeta primers together with 13 Jbeta primers. Sequencing used immunoSEQ multiplex PCR; TCRdb keeps in-frame clones, though not all of them. The data show over 65,000 clones, and the top ten clones hold around 1.2%. The specimen was PBMCs. This chain uses TRBV19 with TRBJ2-3; D call uncertain. This clonotype originated in a woman aged 25 to 39 in good health and CMV-seronegative. The chain's CDR3 is CATAVMGTDTQYF. The CDR3 DNA follows: TGTGCCACTGCGGTGATGGGCACAGATACGCAGTATTTT.